The rows below give T cell receptor beta chains drawn from one sample of a study of blood T cell repertoires in COVID-19. Clones were read by immunoSEQ multiplex PCR, and TCRdb kept only the in-frame ones, dropping some. The sample gives approximately 160,000 clones, around 80% of which show up once; about 8.6% is in the top ten. Sequences were obtained from PBMCs or T cells enriched from blood (not recorded which). These receptors all come from a woman aged 45-65 years who had recovered from COVID-19. CDR3s include the opening cysteine and the closing phenylalanine or tryptophan. A D gene is named only where the DNA matches it firmly. Size is omitted from some rows. Given values are once, few, many or a class for expanded clones.

clone_size	v_call	j_call	d_call	cdr3_aa	cdr3_nt
NA	TRBV5-1	TRBJ2-1	NA	CASSPLGGGPLSEQFF	TGCGCCAGCAGCCCCTTAGGGGGGGGCCCCTTAAGTGAGCAGTTCTTC
NA	TRBV19	TRBJ1-6	NA	CASSKSGGYNSPLHF	TGTGCCAGTAGTAAGTCGGGGGGGTATAATTCACCCCTCCACTTT
NA	TRBV5-1	TRBJ1-1	NA	CASSFDGHTEAFF	TGCGCCAGCAGCTTTGATGGGCACACTGAAGCTTTCTTT
NA	TRBV7-9	TRBJ1-2	NA	CASSLGPGNYGYTF	TGTGCCAGCAGCTTAGGGCCGGGGAACTATGGCTACACCTTC
NA	TRBV20-1	TRBJ1-3	NA	CSASISGNTIYF	TGCAGTGCTAGTATCAGTGGAAACACCATATATTTT
NA	TRBV4-2	TRBJ2-7	NA	CASSRDLADYEQYF	TGTGCCAGCAGCCGAGATTTAGCGGATTACGAGCAGTACTTC
NA	TRBV7-2	TRBJ1-1	NA	CASSLYDWRAGTEAFF	TGTGCCAGCAGCTTATACGATTGGAGGGCGGGCACTGAAGCTTTCTTT
NA	TRBV19	TRBJ1-2	NA	CASSPRIGYGYTF	TGTGCCAGTAGTCCACGGATCGGGTATGGCTACACCTTC
NA	TRBV10-3	TRBJ1-5	NA	CAISESRGGSNQPQHF	TGTGCCATCAGTGAGTCGAGGGGGGGGAGCAATCAGCCCCAGCATTTT
few	TRBV18	TRBJ2-7	TRBD1	CASSQNPTGRSYEQYF	TGTGCCAGCTCACAAAATCCGACAGGGAGATCCTACGAGCAGTACTTC
NA	TRBV7-9	TRBJ1-3	NA	CAAWRGVSGNTIYF	TGTGCGGCATGGAGGGGCGTCTCTGGAAACACCATATATTTT
NA	TRBV7-8	TRBJ2-1	NA	CASSLDLASFSNEQFF	TGTGCCAGCAGCTTAGACCTAGCCTCGTTTAGCAATGAGCAGTTCTTC
NA	TRBV2	TRBJ1-5	NA	CASTGRLVLTGGGPQHF	TGTGCCAGCACGGGACGGCTGGTATTGACGGGGGGAGGGCCCCAGCATTTT
NA	TRBV5-1	TRBJ2-7	TRBD1	CASSQTGQGIYEQYF	TGCGCCAGCAGCCAGACGGGACAGGGAATCTACGAGCAGTACTTC
once	TRBV28	TRBJ2-3	TRBD1	CASSQGQVSTDTQYF	TGTGCCAGCAGTCAAGGACAGGTTAGCACAGATACGCAGTATTTT
NA	TRBV7-8	TRBJ2-7	TRBD2	CASSRGLAGPYEQYF	TGTGCCAGCAGCCGGGGACTAGCGGGGCCCTACGAGCAGTACTTC
once	TRBV7-8	TRBJ1-6	NA	CASSLTGQYNSPLHF	TGTGCCAGCAGCTTAACTGGACAGTATAATTCACCCCTCCACTTT
NA	TRBV18	TRBJ1-1	NA	CASSYTNTEAFF	TGTGCCAGCTCATATACAAACACTGAAGCTTTCTTT
once	TRBV3-1/TRBV3-2	TRBJ1-5	TRBD1	CASSAGGLQPQHF	TGTGCCAGCAGTGCAGGGGGCTTGCAGCCCCAGCATTTT
NA	TRBV29-1	TRBJ2-1	TRBD2	CSVEKAIAGGSSYNEQFF	TGCAGCGTTGAAAAGGCGATAGCGGGAGGGAGCTCCTACAATGAGCAGTTCTTC
NA	TRBV5-6	TRBJ2-1	TRBD2	CASSRLAGGFREQFF	TGTGCCAGCAGCCGTCTAGCGGGAGGGTTCCGAGAGCAGTTCTTC
few	TRBV6-5	TRBJ1-3	NA	CASSYSVAGNGNTIYF	TGTGCCAGCAGTTACTCGGTCGCAGGGAATGGAAACACCATATATTTT
NA	TRBV7-9	TRBJ1-1	NA	CASSLDQGNTEAFF	TGTGCCAGCAGCTTAGACCAGGGAAACACTGAAGCTTTCTTT
NA	TRBV12-3/TRBV12-4	TRBJ1-5	NA	CASSLLAGPQHF	TGTGCCAGCAGTTTGTTAGCGGGGCCCCAGCATTTT
NA	TRBV7-6	TRBJ2-1	NA	CASSEEILVHEQFF	TGTGCCAGCAGCGAAGAGATACTAGTGCATGAGCAGTTCTTC
once	TRBV7-9	TRBJ2-5	TRBD2	CASSSSGLAGGAPQETQYF	TGTGCCAGCAGCTCGAGTGGTCTAGCGGGAGGGGCCCCCCAAGAGACCCAGTACTTC
few	TRBV11-2	TRBJ2-5	NA	CASSLDPHQGETQYF	TGTGCCAGCAGCTTAGATCCTCACCAGGGAGAGACCCAGTACTTC
NA	TRBV6-2/TRBV6-3	TRBJ1-1	NA	CASSPTVGSGYVEAFF	TGTGCCAGCAGCCCCACCGTTGGGTCCGGGTATGTAGAAGCTTTCTTT
NA	TRBV7-2	TRBJ2-3	TRBD2	CASSAGLAGSYTQYF	TGTGCCAGCAGCGCAGGACTAGCGGGGAGTTATACGCAGTATTTT
few	TRBV2	TRBJ1-1	TRBD1	CASSESPQGAFF	TGTGCCAGCAGTGAATCCCCACAGGGGGCTTTCTTT
NA	TRBV4-1	TRBJ1-6	NA	CASSQEGPGRAEISPLHF	TGCGCCAGCAGCCAAGAGGGGCCCGGGAGGGCGGAGATTTCACCCCTCCACTTT
NA	TRBV6-5	TRBJ2-7	TRBD1	CASNPRTGGGEQYF	TGTGCCAGCAACCCCCGGACAGGGGGCGGAGAGCAGTACTTC
NA	TRBV19	TRBJ1-1	TRBD1	CASSVTGSESTEAFF	TGTGCCAGTAGTGTGACAGGGAGCGAGAGCACTGAAGCTTTCTTT
once	TRBV7-2	TRBJ2-7	TRBD1	CASSINRDRGDDEQYF	TGTGCCAGCAGCATAAACCGGGACAGGGGGGACGACGAGCAGTACTTC
NA	TRBV2	TRBJ2-5	NA	CASSRGGETQYF	TGTGCCAGCAGTCGTGGGGGGGAGACCCAGTACTTC
NA	TRBV5-1	TRBJ2-6	NA	CASSLGGDSGANVLTF	TGCGCCAGCAGCTTGGGCGGTGACTCTGGGGCCAACGTCCTGACTTTC
NA	TRBV5-1	TRBJ2-2	NA	CASSFQGWTGELFF	TGCGCCAGCAGCTTCCAGGGTTGGACCGGGGAGCTGTTTTTT
once	TRBV6-5	TRBJ2-2	NA	CASIVEGAHTGELFF	TGTGCCAGCATAGTAGAAGGGGCCCACACCGGGGAGCTGTTTTTT
NA	TRBV6-5	TRBJ2-7	NA	CASSYQGWEQYF	TGTGCCAGCAGTTATCAGGGGTGGGAGCAGTACTTC
NA	TRBV3-1/TRBV3-2	TRBJ2-1	NA	CASSQPTEVNEQFF	TGTGCCAGCAGCCAGCCTACTGAGGTTAATGAGCAGTTCTTC
NA	TRBV11-2	TRBJ2-1	TRBD1	CASSNRDRAYNEQFF	TGTGCCAGCAGCAACCGGGACAGGGCGTACAATGAGCAGTTCTTC